The entry that follows covers one T cell receptor beta chain sequence. The antigen is unknown. The germline gives CDR1 SGHNT, CDR2 YYREEE (reference sequence). The CDR3 has 17 amino acids. Trimming cost V 0 bases and J 2 bases; bases outside gene matches: 9. The table came from immunoSEQ multiplex PCR; TCRdb's copy has only in-frame clones and leaves some out. The sample consists of 53,000 or so clones, roughly 80% of them appearing once. The sample is drawn from a study of T cell responses to AZD1222 COVID-19 vaccine. Findings of the study overall: None of the repertoires were sampled until the peak T cell response had passed.

The clonotype was recovered from an adult in good health. Here the sequenced sample was peripheral blood, taken on day 0 of AZD1222 vaccination. The V gene is TRBV5-4, the J gene TRBJ2-3, with 7 bases lining up with TRBD2. The CDR3 reads CASSLASGSPNTDTQYF. The DNA of the CDR3 is TGTGCCAGCAGCTTGGCTAGCGGCAGTCCTAACACAGATACGCAGTATTTT.